This T cell receptor beta chain was sequenced in a study of blood T cell repertoires in COVID-19. Assay: immunoSEQ multiplex PCR; the TCRdb copy retains only in-frame clones and omits some. The data contain approximately 200,000 clones, roughly 80% of them seen just once; the ten biggest clones take up about 10%. Germline loops: CDR1 SGHDN, CDR2 FVKESK. J gave up 4 bases and V 3 bases, and 7 bases lay outside the gene matches. The CDR3 covers 15 residues. The rearrangement links TRBV14 to TRBJ2-5, with TRBD2 matching 8 bases. Sequenced material: peripheral blood. This receptor was taken from a woman older than 75 with acute or convalescent COVID-19. The CDR3 sequence: CASSQGTSSVETQYF. The CDR3 DNA follows: TGTGCCAGCAGCCAGGGGACTAGTTCCGTAGAGACCCAGTACTTC.